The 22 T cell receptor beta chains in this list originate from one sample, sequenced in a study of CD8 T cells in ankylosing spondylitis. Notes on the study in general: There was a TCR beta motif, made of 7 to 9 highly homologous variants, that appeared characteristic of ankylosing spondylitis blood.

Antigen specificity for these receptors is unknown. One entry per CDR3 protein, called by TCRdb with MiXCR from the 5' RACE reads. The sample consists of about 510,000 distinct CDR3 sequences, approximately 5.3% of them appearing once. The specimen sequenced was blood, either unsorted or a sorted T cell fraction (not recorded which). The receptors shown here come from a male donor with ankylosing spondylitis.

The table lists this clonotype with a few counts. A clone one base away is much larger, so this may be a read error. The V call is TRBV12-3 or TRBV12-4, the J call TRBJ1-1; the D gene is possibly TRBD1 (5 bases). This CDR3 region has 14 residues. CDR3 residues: CASSGGVEDTEVFF. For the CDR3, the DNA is TGTGCCAGCAGTGGAGGAGTAGAGGACACTGAAGTTTTCTTT.

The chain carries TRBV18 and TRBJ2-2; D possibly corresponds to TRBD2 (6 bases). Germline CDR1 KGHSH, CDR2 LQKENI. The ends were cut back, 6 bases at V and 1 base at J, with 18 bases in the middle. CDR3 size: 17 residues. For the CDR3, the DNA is TGTGCCAGCTCGCGGTACGGCGGGACCTTGAACACCGGGGAGCTGTTTTTT. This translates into CASSRYGGTLNTGELFF.

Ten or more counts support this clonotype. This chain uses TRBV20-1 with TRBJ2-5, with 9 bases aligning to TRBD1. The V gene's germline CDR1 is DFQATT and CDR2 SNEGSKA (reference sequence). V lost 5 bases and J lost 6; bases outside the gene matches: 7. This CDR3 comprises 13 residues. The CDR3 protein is CSASHGTGKTQYF. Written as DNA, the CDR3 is TGCAGTGCTTCCCACGGGACAGGGAAGACCCAGTACTTC.

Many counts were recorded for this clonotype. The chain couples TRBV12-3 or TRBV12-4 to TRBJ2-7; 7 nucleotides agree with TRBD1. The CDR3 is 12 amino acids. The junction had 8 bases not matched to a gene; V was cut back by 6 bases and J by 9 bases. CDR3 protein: CASRYRTGSQYF. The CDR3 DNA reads TGTGCCAGCAGATATCGGACAGGTTCGCAGTACTTC.

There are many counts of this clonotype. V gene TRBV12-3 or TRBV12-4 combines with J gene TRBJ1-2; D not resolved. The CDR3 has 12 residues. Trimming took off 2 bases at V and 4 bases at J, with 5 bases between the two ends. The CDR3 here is CASSLSVYGYTF. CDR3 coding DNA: TGTGCCAGCAGTTTATCGGTCTATGGCTACACCTTC.

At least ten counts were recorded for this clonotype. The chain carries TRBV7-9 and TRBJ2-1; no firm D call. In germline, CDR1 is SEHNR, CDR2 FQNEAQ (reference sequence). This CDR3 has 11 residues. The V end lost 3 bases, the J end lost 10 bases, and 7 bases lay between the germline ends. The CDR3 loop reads CASSFRAEQFF. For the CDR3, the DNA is TGTGCCAGCAGCTTTAGGGCCGAGCAGTTCTTC.

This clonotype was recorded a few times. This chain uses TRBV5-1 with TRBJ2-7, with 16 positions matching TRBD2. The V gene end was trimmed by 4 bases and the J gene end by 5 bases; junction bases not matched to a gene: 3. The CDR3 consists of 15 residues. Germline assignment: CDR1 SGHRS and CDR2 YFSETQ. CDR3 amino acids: CASSGGTSGRDEQYF. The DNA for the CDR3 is TGCGCCAGCAGCGGGGGGACTAGCGGGAGGGACGAGCAGTACTTC.

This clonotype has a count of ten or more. In DNA form, the CDR3 reads TGTGCCAGCACCCCTAGAGGGGAAGGGATTTCACCCCTCCACTTT. It codes for CASTPRGEGISPLHF. V gene TRBV28 combines with J gene TRBJ1-6; D possibly corresponds to TRBD1 (5 bases). The germline gives CDR1 MDHEN, CDR2 SYDVKM. V was clipped by 7 bases and J by 9 bases, with 19 bases between them. This CDR3 comprises 15 residues. The whole variable domain, remainder taken from reference TRBV28 and TRBJ1-6, is DVKVTQSSRYLVKRTGEKVFLECVQDMDHENMFWYRQDPGLGLRLIYFSYDVKMKEKGDIPEGYSVSREKKERFSLILESASTNQTSMYLCASTPRGEGISPLHFGNGTRLTVT.

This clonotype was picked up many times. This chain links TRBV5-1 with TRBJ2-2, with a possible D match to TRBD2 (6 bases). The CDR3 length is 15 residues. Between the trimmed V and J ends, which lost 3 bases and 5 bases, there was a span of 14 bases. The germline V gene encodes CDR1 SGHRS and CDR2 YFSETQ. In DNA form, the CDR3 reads TGCGCCAGCAGCTCGGGGGTGAAATTTACCGGGGAGCTGTTTTTT. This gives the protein CASSSGVKFTGELFF.

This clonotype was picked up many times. CDR3 residues: CAISVDKRDTEAFF. The DNA for the CDR3 is TGTGCCATCAGCGTAGACAAAAGGGACACTGAAGCTTTCTTT. The chain is built from TRBV10-3 and TRBJ1-1; D is ambiguous. V was cut by 6 bases and J by 3 bases, with 14 bases left in between. The CDR3 is made up of 14 amino acids. CDR1 and CDR2 from the germline V gene are ENHRY and SYGVKD.

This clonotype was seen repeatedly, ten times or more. This CDR3 reads CASRYRGEYGYTF. The CDR3 nucleotides read TGTGCCAGCAGATATAGGGGGGAATATGGCTACACCTTC. The chain employs TRBV4-2 and TRBJ1-2, with D possibly matching TRBD1 (6 bases). The V and J ends lost 6 bases and 5 bases respectively, with 13 bases between them. This CDR3 has 13 amino acids. Germline CDR1 is LGHNA and CDR2 is YNFKEQ.

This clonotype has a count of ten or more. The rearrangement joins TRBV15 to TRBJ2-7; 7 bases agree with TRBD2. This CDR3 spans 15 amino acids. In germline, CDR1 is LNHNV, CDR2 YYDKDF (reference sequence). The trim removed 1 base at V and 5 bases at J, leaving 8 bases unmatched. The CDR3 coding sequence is TGTGCCACCAGCAGAGCGGGCACCGGGACTAACGAGCAGTACTTC. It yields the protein CATSRAGTGTNEQYF.

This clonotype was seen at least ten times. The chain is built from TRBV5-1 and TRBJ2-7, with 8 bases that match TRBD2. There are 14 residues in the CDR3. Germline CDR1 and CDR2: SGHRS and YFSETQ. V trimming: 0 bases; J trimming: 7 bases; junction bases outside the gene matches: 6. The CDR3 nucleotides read TGCGCCAGCAGCTTGGGACTAGCGCCCGCGGAGCAGTACTTC. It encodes CASSLGLAPAEQYF.

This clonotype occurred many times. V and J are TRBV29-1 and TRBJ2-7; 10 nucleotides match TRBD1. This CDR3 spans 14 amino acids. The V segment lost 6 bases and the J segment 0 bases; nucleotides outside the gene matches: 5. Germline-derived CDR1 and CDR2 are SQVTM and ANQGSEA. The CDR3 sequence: CSVERQGASYEQYF. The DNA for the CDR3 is TGCAGCGTAGAAAGACAGGGGGCCTCCTACGAGCAGTACTTC.

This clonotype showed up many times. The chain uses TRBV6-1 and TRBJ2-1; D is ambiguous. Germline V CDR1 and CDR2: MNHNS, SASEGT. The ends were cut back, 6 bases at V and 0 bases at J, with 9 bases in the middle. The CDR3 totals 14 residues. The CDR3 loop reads CASSPTRSYNEQFF. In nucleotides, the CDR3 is TGTGCCAGCAGCCCCACCCGCTCCTACAATGAGCAGTTCTTC.

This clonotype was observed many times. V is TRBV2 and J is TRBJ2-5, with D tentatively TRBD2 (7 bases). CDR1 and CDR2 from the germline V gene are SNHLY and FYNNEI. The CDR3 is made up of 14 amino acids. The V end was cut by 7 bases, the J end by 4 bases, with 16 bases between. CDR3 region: CASTPAGAGETQYF. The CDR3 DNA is TGTGCCAGCACCCCGGCGGGGGCGGGAGAGACCCAGTACTTC.

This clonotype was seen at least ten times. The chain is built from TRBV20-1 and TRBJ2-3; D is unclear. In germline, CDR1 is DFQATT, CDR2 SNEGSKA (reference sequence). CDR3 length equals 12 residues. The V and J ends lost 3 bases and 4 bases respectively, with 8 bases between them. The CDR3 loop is CSASGIPDTQYF. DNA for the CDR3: TGCAGTGCTAGTGGTATCCCAGATACGCAGTATTTT.

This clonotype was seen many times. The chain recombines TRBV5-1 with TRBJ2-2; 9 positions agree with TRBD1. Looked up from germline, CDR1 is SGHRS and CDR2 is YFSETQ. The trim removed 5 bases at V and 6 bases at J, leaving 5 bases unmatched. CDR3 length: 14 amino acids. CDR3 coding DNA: TGCGCCAGCAGTTCCTGGACAGGGGCCGGGGAGCTGTTTTTT. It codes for CASSSWTGAGELFF.

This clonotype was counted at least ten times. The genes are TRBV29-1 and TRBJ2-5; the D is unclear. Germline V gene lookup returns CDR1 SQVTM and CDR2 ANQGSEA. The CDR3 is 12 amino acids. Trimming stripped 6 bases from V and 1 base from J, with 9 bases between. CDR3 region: CSVGPGQETQYF. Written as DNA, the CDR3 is TGCAGCGTCGGGCCCGGCCAAGAGACCCAGTACTTC.

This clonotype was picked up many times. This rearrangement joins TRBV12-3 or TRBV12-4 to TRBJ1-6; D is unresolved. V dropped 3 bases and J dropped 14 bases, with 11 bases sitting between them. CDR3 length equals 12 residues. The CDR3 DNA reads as TGTGCCAGCAGTTTCCTGACTTTGGCCCTCCACTTT. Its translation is CASSFLTLALHF.

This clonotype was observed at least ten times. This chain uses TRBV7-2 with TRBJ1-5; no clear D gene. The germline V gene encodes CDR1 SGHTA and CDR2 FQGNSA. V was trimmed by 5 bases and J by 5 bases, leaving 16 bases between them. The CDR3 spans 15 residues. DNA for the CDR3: TGTGCCAGCAGCGCCGAACTTGGGCCTTATCAGCCCCAGCATTTT. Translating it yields CASSAELGPYQPQHF.

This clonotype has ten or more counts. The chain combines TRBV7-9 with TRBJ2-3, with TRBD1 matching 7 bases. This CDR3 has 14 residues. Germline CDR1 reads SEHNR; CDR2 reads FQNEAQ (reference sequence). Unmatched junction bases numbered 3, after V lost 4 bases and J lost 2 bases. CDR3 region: CASSWGQITDTQYF. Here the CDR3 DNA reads TGTGCCAGCAGCTGGGGACAGATCACAGATACGCAGTATTTT.